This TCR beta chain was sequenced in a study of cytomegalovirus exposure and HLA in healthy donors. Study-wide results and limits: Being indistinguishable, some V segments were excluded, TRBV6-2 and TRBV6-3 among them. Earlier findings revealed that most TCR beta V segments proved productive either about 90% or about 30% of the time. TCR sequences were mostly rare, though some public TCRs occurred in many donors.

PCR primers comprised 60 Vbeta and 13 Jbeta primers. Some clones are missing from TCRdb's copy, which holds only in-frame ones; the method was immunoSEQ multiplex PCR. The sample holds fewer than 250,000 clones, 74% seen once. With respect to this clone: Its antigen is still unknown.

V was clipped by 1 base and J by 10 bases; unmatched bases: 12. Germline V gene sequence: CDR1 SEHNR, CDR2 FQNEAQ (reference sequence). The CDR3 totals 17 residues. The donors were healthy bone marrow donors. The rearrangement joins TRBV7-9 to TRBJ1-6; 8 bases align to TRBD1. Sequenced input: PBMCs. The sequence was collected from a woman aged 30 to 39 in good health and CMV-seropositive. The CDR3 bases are TGTGCCAGCAGCTTAGTCTTGGGGACAGGTGGACGATCACCCCTCCACTTT. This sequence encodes CASSLVLGTGGRSPLHF.